The 16 T cell receptor beta chains reported below all come from one sample, sequenced in a study of blood T cells in healthy people across ages. Primed by a sample-barcoded 5' primer and a J-beta primer mix, a second PCR proceeded for about 6 to 12 cycles. TCRdb passed the 5' RACE reads through MiXCR, listing each CDR3 protein once. The table lists roughly 1,300,000 distinct CDR3 sequences, 59% of them singletons. Material for sequencing was blood. The receptor source for this set is a man aged 18 to 29 in good health.

The genes are TRBV29-1 and TRBJ2-3; 7 nucleotides line up with TRBD2. The trim removed 8 bases at V and 5 bases at J, leaving 7 bases unmatched. CDR3 length: 12 residues. The germline gives CDR1 SQVTM, CDR2 ANQGSEA. Here the CDR3 DNA reads TGCAGCACTAGCGTCTCCCAAGATACGCAGTATTTT. Translated: CSTSVSQDTQYF.

V is TRBV24-1 and J is TRBJ2-7; 10 bases map to TRBD1. CDR1 is KGHDR and CDR2 is SFDVKD in the germline V gene. V trimming: 4 bases; J trimming: 2 bases; junction bases outside the gene matches: 4. There are 15 residues in the CDR3. This CDR3 reads CATSDAGTGAYEQYF. In nucleotides, the CDR3 is TGTGCCACCAGTGACGCCGGGACAGGGGCCTACGAGCAGTACTTC.

This clonotype was seen more than once but under ten times. The chain has TRBV7-9 and TRBJ2-1; D unresolved. V lost 5 bases and J lost 10, with 15 bases in between. This CDR3 is 13 amino acids long. Germline CDR1 SEHNR, CDR2 FQNEAQ (reference sequence). CDR3 residues: CASSLPQRPEQFF. The CDR3, as DNA: TGTGCCAGCAGCCTTCCACAGAGACCAGAGCAGTTCTTC.

There are many counts of this clonotype. The chain uses TRBV11-2 and TRBJ1-5; TRBD1 is a possible D gene (6 bases). Looked up from germline, CDR1 is SGHAT and CDR2 is FQNNGV. Trimming took off 2 bases at V and 4 bases at J, with 15 bases between the two ends. CDR3 size: 16 residues. For the CDR3, the DNA is TGTGCCAGCAGCTTACTCCCAGGGGTCCTTAATCAGCCCCAGCATTTT. It yields the protein CASSLLPGVLNQPQHF.

The J gene is TRBJ2-1, the V gene TRBV4-1; D gene uncertain. The V end lost 0 bases, the J end lost 8 bases, and 23 bases lay between the germline ends. Germline lookup yields CDR1 MGHRA and CDR2 YSYEKL. The length of the CDR3 is 18 residues. The CDR3 spells CASSQDPITDFTSHEQFF. The CDR3 region has the DNA TGCGCCAGCAGCCAAGATCCGATCACCGACTTCACCTCCCATGAGCAGTTCTTC.

With respect to this clonotype: This could be a read error, since a much larger clone is one nucleotide away. V usage is TRBV6-5 and J usage is TRBJ2-1; the D is unclear. Germline V CDR1 and CDR2: MNHEY, SVGAGI. The CDR3 extends over 12 amino acids. As DNA, the CDR3 is TGTGCCAGCAGTTACGGGAACAATGGGCAGTTCTTC. Protein product: CASSYGNNGQFF.

The chain has TRBV14 and TRBJ2-3; D uncertain. The V and J ends lost 5 bases and 8 bases respectively, with 14 bases between them. The V gene's germline CDR1 is SGHDN and CDR2 FVKESK. This CDR3 spans 13 amino acids. CDR3 sequence: CASSSVRFGTQYF. In DNA form, the CDR3 reads TGTGCCAGCAGCTCAGTTAGATTCGGTACGCAGTATTTT.

This chain uses TRBV12-3 or TRBV12-4 with TRBJ2-7; 8 bases are a match to TRBD2. The J segment lost 3 bases and the V segment lost 3 bases, leaving 7 bases of the junction unmatched. The CDR3 is made up of 15 amino acids. The CDR3 loop reads CASSFVSGSFYEQYF. CDR3 sequence (DNA): TGTGCCAGCAGTTTCGTCAGCGGGAGCTTCTACGAGCAGTACTTC.

V and J are TRBV12-3 or TRBV12-4 and TRBJ2-5; 8 bases agree with TRBD2. This CDR3 is 14 amino acids long. V lost 5 bases and J lost 6; bases outside the gene matches: 8. The CDR3 loop reads CASSVRRLAKTQYF. The CDR3 DNA reads as TGTGCCAGCAGTGTACGGCGACTAGCGAAGACCCAGTACTTC.

The gene calls are TRBV7-2 and TRBJ2-7; D gene unclear. This CDR3 is 14 amino acids long. Looked up from germline, CDR1 is SGHTA and CDR2 is FQGNSA. Trimming shortened V by 2 bases and J by 7 bases, and 15 bases separated the two germline ends. CDR3 residues: CASSLQSQVDEQYF. The CDR3 bases are TGTGCCAGCAGCTTACAATCGCAGGTCGATGAGCAGTACTTC.

The CDR3 loop reads CASSLITEMNTEAFF. CDR3 coding DNA: TGTGCCAGCAGCCTAATTACAGAGATGAACACTGAAGCTTTCTTT. V usage is TRBV7-9 and J usage is TRBJ1-1; D unclear. CDR1 and CDR2 (germline): SEHNR, FQNEAQ (reference sequence). The V end was cut by 5 bases, the J end by 0 bases, with 13 bases between. CDR3 length equals 15 residues. The full variable domain, completed using reference TRBV7-9 and TRBJ1-1, is DTGVSQNPRHKITKRGQNVTFRCDPISEHNRLYWYRQTLGQGPEFLTYFQNEAQLEKSRLLSDRFSAERPKGSFSTLEIQRTEQGDSAMYLCASSLITEMNTEAFFGQGTRLTVV.

The chain joins TRBV28 to TRBJ2-5; maybe TRBD1 (5 bases). Near its end, the DNA agrees better with TRBJ2-7, so the J call may be wrong. The CDR3 spans 15 residues. The germline gives CDR1 MDHEN, CDR2 SYDVKM. CDR3 amino acids: CASSPTGRVAYEQYF. The CDR3, as DNA: TGTGCCAGCAGCCCCACCGGCAGGGTAGCCTACGAGCAGTACTTC.

V and J are TRBV5-8 and TRBJ2-4, with 11 bases matching TRBD2. Germline loops: CDR1 SGHTS, CDR2 YDEGEE. V gave up 6 bases and J gave up 10 bases; unmatched junction bases: 12. The CDR3 length is 15 residues. CDR3 sequence reads: CASTNRGSGGVIQYF. Here the CDR3 DNA reads TGTGCCAGCACCAACCGGGGTAGCGGGGGGGTAATTCAGTACTTC.

V usage is TRBV6-2 or TRBV6-3 and J usage is TRBJ2-3; 10 bases are shared with TRBD2. V lost 7 bases, J lost 5 bases, and 3 bases stayed unmatched. The germline gives CDR1 MNHEY, CDR2 SVGEGT. The CDR3 contains 13 residues. The DNA for the CDR3 is TGTGCCAGCAAAGCGGGAGGGGGAGATACGCAGTATTTT. It codes for CASKAGGGDTQYF.

V and J are TRBV20-1 and TRBJ2-7; D not resolved. The germline gives CDR1 DFQATT, CDR2 SNEGSKA (reference sequence). V gave up 3 bases and J gave up 2 bases, with 11 bases separating them. This CDR3 region has 13 residues. CDR3 residues: CSASQRNAYEQYF. The DNA of the CDR3 is TGCAGTGCTAGCCAGCGCAACGCCTACGAGCAGTACTTC.

This chain's CDR3 is CSVEGTNSNYGYTF. In DNA form, the CDR3 reads TGCAGCGTTGAAGGGACTAACAGCAACTATGGCTACACCTTC. The chain recombines TRBV29-1 with TRBJ1-2; D remains unclear. V gave up 1 base and J gave up 2 bases, with 11 bases separating them. Germline V gene data show CDR1 as SQVTM and CDR2 as ANQGSEA. The CDR3 sequence is 14 residues long.